These T cell receptor beta chains were read from a single sample in a study of cytomegalovirus exposure and HLA in healthy donors. This table comes from immunoSEQ multiplex PCR, and its TCRdb copy is limited to in-frame clones, with some not included. The repertoire holds some 250,000 clones, around 87% seen once, with around 1.2% in the top ten. The sequencing input was PBMCs. The source of these receptors is a woman in her 30s in good health and CMV-seropositive. CDR3s include the opening cysteine and the closing phenylalanine or tryptophan. Fields, in order: J gene, D gene, V gene, CDR3 protein. D genes are given only for firm matches.

TRBJ2-3 TRBD2 TRBV7-9 CASNGRGIGTDTQYF
TRBJ2-7 TRBD1 TRBV12-5 CASGLTGVYEQYF
TRBJ2-7 . TRBV4-1 CASSQQGTAYEQYF
TRBJ2-2 TRBD2 TRBV5-1 CASSLLPGGVTGELFF
TRBJ2-7 . TRBV6-4 CASSGPGPSYEQYF
TRBJ1-4 TRBD1 TRBV28 CASSSTGGLEKLFF
TRBJ1-3 . TRBV25-1 CASSDEASSSGNTIYF
TRBJ2-1 TRBD2 TRBV6-1 CASSELAGTRYNEQFF
TRBJ2-1 TRBD1 TRBV11-2 CASSSLQGYNEQFF
TRBJ2-7 . TRBV6-1 CASFYAVQYF
TRBJ1-4 . TRBV30 CAWSGDGYEKLFF
TRBJ2-7 TRBD1 TRBV27 CASRTGTGGDEQYF
TRBJ1-2 TRBD1 TRBV28 CASRLARGTANYGYTF
TRBJ2-7 TRBD2 TRBV10-3 CATGGLAGGEQYF
TRBJ1-2 . TRBV11-2 CASSLDRVYGYTF
TRBJ2-1 . TRBV6-7 CASRRHHNEQFF
TRBJ2-5 . TRBV28 CASGHVDAKGTQYF
TRBJ2-2 TRBD1 TRBV4-1 CASSQVWTGGLGGELFF
TRBJ2-5 . TRBV9 CASSVGLGSQETQYF
TRBJ1-2 . TRBV2 CASRGIGYTF
TRBJ2-3 . TRBV2 CASSRGGGITDTQYF
TRBJ1-4 . TRBV6-6 CASQGGANEKLFF
TRBJ2-1 TRBD2 TRBV29-1 CSVGPGLASVYEQFF
TRBJ2-7 TRBD2 TRBV2 CASRDETSGRYEQYF
TRBJ2-7 TRBD2 TRBV5-7 CASREGGGDLYEQYF
TRBJ1-2 . TRBV30 CAWSPPGLYGYTF
TRBJ2-3 . TRBV28 CANQGGNTDTQYF
TRBJ2-7 . TRBV5-1 CASSWRQAAYEQYF
TRBJ2-2 . TRBV5-1 CASIGGSSNTGELFF
TRBJ2-2 . TRBV14 CASSTPSHTGELFF
TRBJ2-7 . TRBV5-1 CASSLDLYEQYF